This paragraph covers one TCR beta chain sequence. At one end, the junction sequence differs from germline, possibly due to a read error. The data originate from a study of blood T cell repertoires in COVID-19. This CDR3 contains 14 residues. In germline, CDR1 is KGHSH, CDR2 LQKENI. Here immunoSEQ multiplex PCR was the method, and the copy in TCRdb shows in-frame clones only, minus some. This sample has 60,000 to 85,000 clones, with approximately 80% found just once. V and J are TRBV18 and TRBJ2-7; the D is unclear. Material for sequencing was peripheral blood. The receptor was isolated from a human donor in a cohort sampled during active COVID-19. The CDR3 here is CASSPLDGGSNEDF. The CDR3 nucleotides are TGTGCCAGCTCACCGCTAGATGGCGGATCCAACGAAGACTTC.